Detailed here is one T cell receptor beta chain. Its antigen remains unknown. The sample is drawn from a study of chemoradiotherapy in HPV16-positive cancers. The overall study: Functional T-cell assays on a couple of HPV16-positive patients' cells defined candidate HPV-specific clones and common TCR motifs. Findings and caveats of the study: During treatment, candidate HPV-specific clones and E7-related motifs expanded in tumor. In HPV16-positive patients, HPV-responsive T-cell expansion tracked better recurrence-free survival.

The junction had 9 bases not matched to a gene; V was cut back by 6 bases and J by 6 bases. The V gene's germline CDR1 is SGHRS and CDR2 YFSETQ. The CDR3 runs to 14 residues. Repeated repertoire sampling spanned the course of chemoradiotherapy. Here immunoSEQ multiplex PCR was the method, and the copy in TCRdb shows in-frame clones only, minus some. In the table there are fewer than 30,000 clones, approximately 94% of which are singletons. The sample was taken from a patient who underwent chemoradiotherapy. This receptor was identified in a human donor with HPV-associated anogenital cancer. The V and J genes are TRBV5-1 and TRBJ1-3; 7 bases are shared with TRBD1. CDR3 bases: TGCGCCAGCACCGAATCAGGGGGATCAAACACCATATATTTT. This encodes CASTESGGSNTIYF.